This TCR beta chain was identified in a study of cytomegalovirus exposure and HLA in healthy donors. Study observations and caveats: In a later analysis, TCR beta V- and J-gene trimming was associated with a missense DCLRE1C variant. Likely technical artifact: a cluster of highly shared sequence variants. Most TCR beta V segments were productive about 90% or about 30% of the time in an earlier analysis. Across all donors, roughly uniform sequencing depth was an assumption of the presence/absence analyses.

The CDR3 length is 16 residues. The germline V gene has CDR1 SEHNR and CDR2 FQNEAQ (reference sequence). The germline V and J ends were trimmed by 4 bases and 3 bases, with 16 bases remaining between them. On this clone itself: Its target is unknown.

It was with 60 Vbeta and 13 Jbeta primers that the PCR ran. This table comes from immunoSEQ multiplex PCR, and its TCRdb copy is limited to in-frame clones, with some not included. The profile covers about 100,000 clones, with approximately 72% appearing a single time and roughly 7.1% taken by the ten largest. The clonotype originates from a man aged 35 to 55 in good health and CMV-seropositive. The chain couples TRBV7-9 to TRBJ1-5; TRBD1 is a possible D gene (5 bases). Sequenced sample: PBMCs. CDR3 protein: CASSSLTSGINQPQHF. In nucleotides, the CDR3 is TGTGCCAGCAGCTCACTTACGTCAGGGATCAATCAGCCCCAGCATTTT.